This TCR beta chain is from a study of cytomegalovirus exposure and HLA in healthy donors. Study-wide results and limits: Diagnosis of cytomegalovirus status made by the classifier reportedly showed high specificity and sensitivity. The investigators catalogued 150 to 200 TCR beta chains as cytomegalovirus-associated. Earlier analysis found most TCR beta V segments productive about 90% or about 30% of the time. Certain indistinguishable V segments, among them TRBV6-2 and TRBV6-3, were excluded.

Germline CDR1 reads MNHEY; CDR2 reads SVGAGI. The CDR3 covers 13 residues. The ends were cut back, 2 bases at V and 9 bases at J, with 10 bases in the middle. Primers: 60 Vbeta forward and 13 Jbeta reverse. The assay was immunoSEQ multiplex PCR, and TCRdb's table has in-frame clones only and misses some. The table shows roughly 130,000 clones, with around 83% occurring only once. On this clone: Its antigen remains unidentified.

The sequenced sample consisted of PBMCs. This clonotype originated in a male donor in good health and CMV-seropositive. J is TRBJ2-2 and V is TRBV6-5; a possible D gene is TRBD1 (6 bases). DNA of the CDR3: TGTGCCAGCAGTTACAACAGGGTCCGGGAGCTGTTTTTT. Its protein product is CASSYNRVRELFF.